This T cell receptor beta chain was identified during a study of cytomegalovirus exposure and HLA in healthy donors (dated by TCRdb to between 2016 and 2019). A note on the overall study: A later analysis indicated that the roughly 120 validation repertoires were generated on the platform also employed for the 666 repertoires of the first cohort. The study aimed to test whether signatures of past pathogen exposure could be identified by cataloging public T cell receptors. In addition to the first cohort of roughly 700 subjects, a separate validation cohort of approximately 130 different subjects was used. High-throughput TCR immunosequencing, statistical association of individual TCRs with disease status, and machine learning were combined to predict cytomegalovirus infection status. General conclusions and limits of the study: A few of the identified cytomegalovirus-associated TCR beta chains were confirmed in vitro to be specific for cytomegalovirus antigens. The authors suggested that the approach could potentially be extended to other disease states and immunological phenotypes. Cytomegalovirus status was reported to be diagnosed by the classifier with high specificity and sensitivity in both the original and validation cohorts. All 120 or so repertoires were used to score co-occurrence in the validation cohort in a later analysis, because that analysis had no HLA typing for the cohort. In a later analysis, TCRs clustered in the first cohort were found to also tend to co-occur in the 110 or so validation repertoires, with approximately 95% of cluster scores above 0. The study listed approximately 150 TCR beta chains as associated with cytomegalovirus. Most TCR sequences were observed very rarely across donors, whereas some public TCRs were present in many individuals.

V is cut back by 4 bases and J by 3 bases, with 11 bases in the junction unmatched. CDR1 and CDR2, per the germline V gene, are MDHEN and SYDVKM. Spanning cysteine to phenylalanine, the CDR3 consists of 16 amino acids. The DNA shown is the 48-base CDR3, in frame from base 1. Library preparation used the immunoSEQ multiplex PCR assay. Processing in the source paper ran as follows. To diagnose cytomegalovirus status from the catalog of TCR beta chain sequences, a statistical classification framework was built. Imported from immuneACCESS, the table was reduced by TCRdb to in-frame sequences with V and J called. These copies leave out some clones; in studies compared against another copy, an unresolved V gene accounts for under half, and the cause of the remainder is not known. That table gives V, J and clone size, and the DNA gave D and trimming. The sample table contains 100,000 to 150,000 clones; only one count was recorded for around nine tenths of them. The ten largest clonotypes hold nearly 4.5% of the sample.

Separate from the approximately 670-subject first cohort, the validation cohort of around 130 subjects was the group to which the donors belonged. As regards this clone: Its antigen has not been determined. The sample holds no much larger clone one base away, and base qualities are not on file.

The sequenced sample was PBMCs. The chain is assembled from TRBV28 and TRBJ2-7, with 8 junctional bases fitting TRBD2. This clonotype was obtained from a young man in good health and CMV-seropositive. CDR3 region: CASSSLVRGDRYEQYF. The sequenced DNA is TGTGCCAGCAGTTCCCTTGTGCGGGGGGATCGCTACGAGCAGTACTTC. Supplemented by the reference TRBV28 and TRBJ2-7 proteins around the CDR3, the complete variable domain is DVKVTQSSRYLVKRTGEKVFLECVQDMDHENMFWYRQDPGLGLRLIYFSYDVKMKEKGDIPEGYSVSREKKERFSLILESASTNQTSMYLCASSSLVRGDRYEQYFGPGTRLTVT.